This T cell receptor (beta chain) was retrieved from a study of T cells expressing NK-cell markers. The study, taken as a whole, reports: The study found dominant NKG2C+ clonotypes at roughly 1.0-7.5% of CD8+ T cells in six donors. HCMV specificity of the expanded NKG2C+ T cell clones was not established.

CDR1 and CDR2 (germline): MGHRA, YSYEKL. This CDR3 is 18 amino acids long. A 5'RACE template switching approach incorporating UMIs was used to make TCR beta cDNA. With the 5' RACE reads reprocessed, TCRdb shows one record per CDR3 protein and no DNA. Its listing shows about 390,000 distinct CDR3 sequences. Notes on this clonotype: What it recognizes is unknown.

The material sequenced was blood T cells: a sorted CD56 or NKG2C T cell subset, CD4+ or CD8+ T cells, or bulk PBMC T cells (not recorded which). The chain has TRBV4-1 and TRBJ2-1; TCRdb's assignment of TRBD2 cannot be checked, as there is no DNA. The TCR comes from a woman in her 50s in good health. Here the CDR3 reads CASSRLLAGPSSYNEQFF.